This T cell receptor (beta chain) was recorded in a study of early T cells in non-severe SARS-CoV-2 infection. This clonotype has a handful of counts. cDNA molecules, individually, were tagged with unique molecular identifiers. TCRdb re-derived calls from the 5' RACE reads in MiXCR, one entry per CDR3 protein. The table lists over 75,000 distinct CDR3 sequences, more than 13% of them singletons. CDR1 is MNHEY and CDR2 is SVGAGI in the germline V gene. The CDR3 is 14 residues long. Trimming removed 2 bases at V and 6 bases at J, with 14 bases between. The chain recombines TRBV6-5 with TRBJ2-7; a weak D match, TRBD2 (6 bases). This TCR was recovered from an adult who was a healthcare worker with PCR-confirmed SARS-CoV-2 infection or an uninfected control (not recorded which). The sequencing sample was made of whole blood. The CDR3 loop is CASSYRGRSLEQYF. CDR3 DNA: TGTGCCAGCAGTTACCGGGGGAGATCCCTCGAGCAGTACTTC.